The 8 T cell receptor beta chains presented below share a single source sample, sequenced in a study of metastatic and nonmetastatic thyroid tumors. No patient had received any treatment before thyroid surgery. TCRdb recomputed clones from the PCR reads via MiXCR. The sample has 25,000 to 30,000 clones, 3.5% to 4% seen once; the top ten hold 3% to 3.5%. The sequenced sample was blood. These receptors were obtained from a male donor with papillary thyroid cancer or a benign thyroid nodule (not recorded which). Some clones in this sample may be carry-over from other donors' samples.

V and J are TRBV24-1 and TRBJ2-7; a possible D gene is TRBD1 (5 bases). CDR1 KGHDR and CDR2 SFDVKD come from the germline V gene. This CDR3 contains 11 residues. V was shortened by 5 bases and J by 5 bases, with 6 bases between the two germline ends. The DNA for the CDR3 is TGTGCCACCAGTGTAGGGGACGAGCAGTACTTC. The encoded protein is CATSVGDEQYF.

This clone was recorded many times. V is TRBV30 and J is TRBJ2-6; the D is unclear. The CDR3 sequence is 11 residues long. Trimming took 2 bases from V and 5 from J, leaving 1 base between them. The germline CDR1 and CDR2 sequences are GTSNPN and SVGIG (reference sequence). The CDR3: CAWSWANVLTF. The CDR3, as DNA: TGTGCCTGGAGTTGGGCCAACGTCCTGACTTTC.

This clone has a count of ten or more. V gene TRBV12-3 or TRBV12-4 combines with J gene TRBJ1-1; D ambiguous. Trimming left V 0 bases short and J 3 bases short, with 8 bases between. This CDR3 comprises 14 residues. This chain's CDR3 is CASSLAPRYTEAFF. The CDR3 DNA is TGTGCCAGCAGTTTAGCTCCGAGGTACACTGAAGCTTTCTTT.

J is TRBJ2-7 and V is TRBV20-1; D gene uncertain. CDR1 is DFQATT and CDR2 is SNEGSKA in the germline V gene (reference sequence). V shed 0 bases and J shed 3 bases, with 3 bases lying between them. The CDR3 consists of 11 residues. In DNA, the CDR3 is TGCAGTGCTAGAGACAACTACGAGCAGTACTTC. This encodes CSARDNYEQYF.

The V and J genes are TRBV6-2 or TRBV6-3 and TRBJ1-2, with 10 nucleotides matching TRBD1. V gave up 0 bases and J gave up 6 bases; unmatched junction bases: 10. The CDR3 is 17 amino acids. Germline V lookup: CDR1 MNHEY, CDR2 SVGEGT. DNA for the CDR3: TGTGCCAGCAGTTACTCGAGACAGGGGGCTTCTTCCCATGGCTACACCTTC. Translating gives CASSYSRQGASSHGYTF.

By sample fraction, this clone is medium-sized. This rearrangement joins TRBV6-1 to TRBJ2-2; TRBD2 matches at 7 bases. The CDR3 length is 16 residues. With 7 bases clipped from V and 6 bases from J, the junction kept 14 bases outside the gene matches. The V gene's germline CDR1 is MNHNS and CDR2 SASEGT. The CDR3 bases are TGTGCCAGCACTCCCCAGCTAGCGGTAAAGGCCGGGGAGCTGTTTTTT. Translating gives CASTPQLAVKAGELFF.

By share, this clone counts as medium-sized (0.01 to 0.1%). The chain employs TRBV7-2 and TRBJ2-1, with 7 bases aligning to TRBD1. V trimming: 1 base; J trimming: 6 bases; junction bases outside the gene matches: 9. Per the germline V gene, CDR1 is SGHTA and CDR2 is FQGNSA. The CDR3 is made up of 16 amino acids. As DNA, the CDR3 is TGTGCCAGCAGCTTAGAGGGGGTGACAGGGCTCAATGAGCAGTTCTTC. It yields the protein CASSLEGVTGLNEQFF.

This clone was counted only a few times. The chain employs TRBV9 and TRBJ2-5, with D maybe TRBD2 (5 bases). CDR3 length equals 17 residues. Germline CDR1 reads SGDLS; CDR2 reads YYNGEE. V lost 4 bases, J lost 0 bases, and 19 bases lay in between. The CDR3 nucleotides are TGTGCCAGCAGCCCCAATCTTCGGGAAGCGGACCAAGAGACCCAGTACTTC. It is translated as CASSPNLREADQETQYF. The variable domain in full, with the rest retrieved from reference TRBV9 and TRBJ2-5, is DSGVTQTPKHLITATGQRVTLRCSPRSGDLSVYWYQQSLDQGLQFLIQYYNGEERAKGNILERFSAQQFPDLHSELNLSSLELGDSALYFCASSPNLREADQETQYFGPGTRLLVL.